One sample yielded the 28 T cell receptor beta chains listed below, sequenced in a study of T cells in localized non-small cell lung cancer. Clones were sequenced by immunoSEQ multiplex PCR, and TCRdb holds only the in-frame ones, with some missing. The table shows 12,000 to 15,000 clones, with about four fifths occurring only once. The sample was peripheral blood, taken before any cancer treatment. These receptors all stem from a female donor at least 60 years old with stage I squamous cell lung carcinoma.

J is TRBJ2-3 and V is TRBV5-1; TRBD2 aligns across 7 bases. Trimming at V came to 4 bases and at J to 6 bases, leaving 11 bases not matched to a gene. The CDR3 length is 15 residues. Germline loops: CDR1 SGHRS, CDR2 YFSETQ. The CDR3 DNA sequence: TGCGCCAGCAGCCAGGGAGGCGGGGGTAGGGATACGCAGTATTTT. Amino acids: CASSQGGGGRDTQYF.

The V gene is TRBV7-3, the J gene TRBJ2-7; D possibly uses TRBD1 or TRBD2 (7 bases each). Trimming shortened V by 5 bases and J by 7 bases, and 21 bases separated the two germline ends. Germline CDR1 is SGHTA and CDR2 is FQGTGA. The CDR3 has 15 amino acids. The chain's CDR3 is CASSLGGTDPLEQYF. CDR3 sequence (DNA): TGTGCCAGCAGCCTGGGGGGGACAGACCCTCTGGAGCAGTACTTC.

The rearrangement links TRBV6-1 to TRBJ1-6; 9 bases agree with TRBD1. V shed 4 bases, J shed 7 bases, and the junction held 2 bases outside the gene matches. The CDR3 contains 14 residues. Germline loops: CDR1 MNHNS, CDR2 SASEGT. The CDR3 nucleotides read TGTGCCAGCAGTGGGACAGGGGAAAATTCACCCCTCCACTTT. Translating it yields CASSGTGENSPLHF.

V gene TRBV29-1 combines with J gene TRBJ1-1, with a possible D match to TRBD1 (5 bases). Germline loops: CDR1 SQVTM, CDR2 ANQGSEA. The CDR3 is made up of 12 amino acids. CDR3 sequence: CSPSGGETEAFF. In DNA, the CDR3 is TGCAGTCCAAGCGGGGGGGAAACTGAAGCTTTCTTT.

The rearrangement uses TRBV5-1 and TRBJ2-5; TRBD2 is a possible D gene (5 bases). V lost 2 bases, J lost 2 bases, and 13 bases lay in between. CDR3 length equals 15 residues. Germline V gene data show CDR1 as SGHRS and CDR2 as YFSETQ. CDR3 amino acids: CASSLELAGQETQYF. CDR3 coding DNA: TGCGCCAGCAGCTTAGAACTCGCGGGTCAAGAGACCCAGTACTTC.

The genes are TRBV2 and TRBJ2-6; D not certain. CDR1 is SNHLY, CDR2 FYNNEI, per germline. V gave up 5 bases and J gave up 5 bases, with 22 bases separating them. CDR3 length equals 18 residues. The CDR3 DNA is TGTGCCAGCAGTAGCCAAATTACGATACAAAGTCGGGCCAACGTCCTGACTTTC. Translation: CASSSQITIQSRANVLTF.

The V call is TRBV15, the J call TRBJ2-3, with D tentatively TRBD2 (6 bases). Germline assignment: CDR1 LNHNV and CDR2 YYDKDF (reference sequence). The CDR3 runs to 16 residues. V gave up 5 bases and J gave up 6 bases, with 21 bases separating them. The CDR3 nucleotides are TGTGCCACCAGCGGAGCGAGGGTGGCAGGAGGGGATACGCAGTATTTT. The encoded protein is CATSGARVAGGDTQYF.

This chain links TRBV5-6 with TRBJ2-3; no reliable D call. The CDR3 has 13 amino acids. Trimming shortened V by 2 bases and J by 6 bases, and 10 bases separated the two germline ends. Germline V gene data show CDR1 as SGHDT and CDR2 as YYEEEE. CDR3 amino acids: CASSFQETDTQYF. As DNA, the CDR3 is TGTGCCAGCAGCTTTCAGGAGACGGATACGCAGTATTTT.

CDR3 sequence: CASSLGAGSPDEKLFF. The CDR3 DNA reads TGCGCCAGCAGCCTAGGGGCAGGGAGCCCGGATGAAAAACTGTTTTTT. The rearrangement uses TRBV5-1 and TRBJ1-4; D may be TRBD1 (5 bases). The CDR3 totals 16 residues. V dropped 4 bases and J dropped 6 bases, with 19 bases sitting between them. Germline CDR1 is SGHRS and CDR2 is YFSETQ.

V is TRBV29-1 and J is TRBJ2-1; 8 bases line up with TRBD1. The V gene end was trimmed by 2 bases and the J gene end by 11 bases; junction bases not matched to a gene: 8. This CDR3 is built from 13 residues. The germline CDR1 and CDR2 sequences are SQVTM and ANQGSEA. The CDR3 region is CSVELSQGGKQFF. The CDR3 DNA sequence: TGCAGCGTTGAACTTTCACAGGGGGGAAAGCAGTTCTTC.

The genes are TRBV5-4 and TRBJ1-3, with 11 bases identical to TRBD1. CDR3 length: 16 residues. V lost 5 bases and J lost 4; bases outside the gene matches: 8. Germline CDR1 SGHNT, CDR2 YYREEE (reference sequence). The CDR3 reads CASRKSGTGGGNTIYF. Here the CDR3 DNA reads TGTGCCAGCAGAAAATCCGGGACAGGGGGAGGAAACACCATATATTTT. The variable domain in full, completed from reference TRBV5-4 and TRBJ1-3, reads ETGVTQSPTHLIKTRGQQVTLRCSSQSGHNTVSWYQQALGQGPQFIFQYYREEENGRGNFPPRFSGLQFPNYSSELNVNALELDDSALYLCASRKSGTGGGNTIYFGEGSWLTVV.

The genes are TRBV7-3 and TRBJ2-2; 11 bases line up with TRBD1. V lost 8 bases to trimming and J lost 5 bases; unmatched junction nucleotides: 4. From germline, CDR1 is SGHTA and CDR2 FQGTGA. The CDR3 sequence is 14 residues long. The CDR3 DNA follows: TGTGCCAGCGGACAGGGGGCATGGACCGGGGAGCTGTTTTTT. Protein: CASGQGAWTGELFF.

In nucleotides, the CDR3 is TGTGCCTGGAATCGGGGACAGGGTAGCTACAATGAGCAGTTCTTC. Translated: CAWNRGQGSYNEQFF. This rearrangement joins TRBV30 to TRBJ2-1; 9 positions match TRBD1. The trim removed 4 bases at V and 3 bases at J, leaving 7 bases unmatched. The CDR3 is 15 residues long. Germline assignment: CDR1 GTSNPN and CDR2 SVGIG (reference sequence). Drawing the rest from reference TRBV30 and TRBJ2-1, the complete variable domain is SQTIHQWPATLVQPVGSPLSLECTVEGTSNPNLYWYRQAAGRGLQLLFYSVGIGQISSEVPQNLSASRPQDRQFILSSKKLLLSDSGFYLCAWNRGQGSYNEQFFGPGTRLTVL.

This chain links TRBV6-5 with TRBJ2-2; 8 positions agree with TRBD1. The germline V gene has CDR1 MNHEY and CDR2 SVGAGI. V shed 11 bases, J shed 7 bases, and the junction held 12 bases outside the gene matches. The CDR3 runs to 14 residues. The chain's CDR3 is CAPPGRGLNGELFF. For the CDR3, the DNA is TGTGCCCCCCCCGGCAGGGGGCTGAACGGGGAGCTGTTTTTT.

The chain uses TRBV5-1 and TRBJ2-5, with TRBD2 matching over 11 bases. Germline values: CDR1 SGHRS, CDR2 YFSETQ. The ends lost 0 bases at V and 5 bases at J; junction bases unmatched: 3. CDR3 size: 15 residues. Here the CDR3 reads CASSLGLAGLETQYF. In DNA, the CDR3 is TGCGCCAGCAGCTTGGGACTAGCGGGGTTGGAGACCCAGTACTTC.

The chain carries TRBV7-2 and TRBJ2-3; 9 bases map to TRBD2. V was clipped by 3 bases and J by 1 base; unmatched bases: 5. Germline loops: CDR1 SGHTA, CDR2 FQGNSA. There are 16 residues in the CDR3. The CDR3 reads CASSFSGGVGTDTQYF. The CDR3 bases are TGTGCCAGCAGCTTTAGCGGGGGAGTCGGCACAGATACGCAGTATTTT.

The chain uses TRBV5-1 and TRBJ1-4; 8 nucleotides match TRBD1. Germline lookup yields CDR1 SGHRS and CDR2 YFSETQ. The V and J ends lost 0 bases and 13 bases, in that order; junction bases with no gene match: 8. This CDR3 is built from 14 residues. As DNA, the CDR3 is TGCGCCAGCAGCTTGGGGGTGCAGGGGGCAACACTGTTTTTT. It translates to CASSLGVQGATLFF.

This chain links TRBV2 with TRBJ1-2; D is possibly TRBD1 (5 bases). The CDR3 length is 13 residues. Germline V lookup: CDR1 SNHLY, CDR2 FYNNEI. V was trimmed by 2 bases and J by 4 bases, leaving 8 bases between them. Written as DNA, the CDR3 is TGTGCCAGCAGTGAACCGGGACTCTATGGCTACACCTTC. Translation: CASSEPGLYGYTF.

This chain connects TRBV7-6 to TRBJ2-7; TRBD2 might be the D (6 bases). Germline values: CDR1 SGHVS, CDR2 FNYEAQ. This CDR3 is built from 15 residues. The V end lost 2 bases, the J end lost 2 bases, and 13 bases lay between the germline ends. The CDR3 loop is CASSLRPGEPYEQYF. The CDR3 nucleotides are TGTGCCAGCAGCTTACGACCGGGAGAACCCTACGAGCAGTACTTC.

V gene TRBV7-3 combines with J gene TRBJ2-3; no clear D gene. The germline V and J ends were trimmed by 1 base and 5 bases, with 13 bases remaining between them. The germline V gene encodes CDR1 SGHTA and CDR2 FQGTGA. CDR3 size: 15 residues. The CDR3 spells CASSLSPALKDTQYF. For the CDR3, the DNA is TGTGCCAGCAGCTTAAGTCCCGCTTTAAAAGATACGCAGTATTTT.

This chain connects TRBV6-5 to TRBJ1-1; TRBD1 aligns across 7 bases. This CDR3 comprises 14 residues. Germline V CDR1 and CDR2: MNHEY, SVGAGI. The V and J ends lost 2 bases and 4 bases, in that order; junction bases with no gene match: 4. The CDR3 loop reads CASSYQPGGTEAFF. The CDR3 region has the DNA TGTGCCAGCAGTTACCAGCCAGGGGGCACTGAAGCTTTCTTT.

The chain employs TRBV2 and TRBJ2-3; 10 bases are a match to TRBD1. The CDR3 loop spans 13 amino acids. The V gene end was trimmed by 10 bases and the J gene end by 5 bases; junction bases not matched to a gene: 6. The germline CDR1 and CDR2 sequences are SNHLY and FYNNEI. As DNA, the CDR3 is TGTGCCATCGGGACAGGGGAGATAGATACGCAGTATTTT. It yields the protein CAIGTGEIDTQYF.

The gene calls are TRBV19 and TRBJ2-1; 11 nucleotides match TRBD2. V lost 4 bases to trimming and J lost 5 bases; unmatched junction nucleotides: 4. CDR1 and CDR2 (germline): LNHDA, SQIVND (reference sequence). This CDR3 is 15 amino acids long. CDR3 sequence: CASSRTSGPDNEQFF. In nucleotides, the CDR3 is TGTGCCAGTAGTAGGACTAGCGGGCCCGACAATGAGCAGTTCTTC. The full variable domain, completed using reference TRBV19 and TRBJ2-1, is DGGITQSPKYLFRKEGQNVTLSCEQNLNHDAMYWYRQDPGQGLRLIYYSQIVNDFQKGDIAEGYSVSREKKESFPLTVTSAQKNPTAFYLCASSRTSGPDNEQFFGPGTRLTVL.

In nucleotides, the CDR3 is TGCGCCAGCAGCCAGCCAACCGGGACTTTACGAGCCTACGAGCAGTACTTC. Protein product: CASSQPTGTLRAYEQYF. This chain connects TRBV4-1 to TRBJ2-7; TRBD2 might be the D (6 bases). Between the trimmed V and J ends, which lost 3 bases and 2 bases, there was a span of 20 bases. The CDR3 covers 17 residues. Germline V gene data show CDR1 as MGHRA and CDR2 as YSYEKL.

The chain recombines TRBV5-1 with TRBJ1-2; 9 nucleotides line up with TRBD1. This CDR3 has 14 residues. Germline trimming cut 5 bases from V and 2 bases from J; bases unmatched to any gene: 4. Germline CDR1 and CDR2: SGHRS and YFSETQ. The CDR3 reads CASRSGQGNYGYTF. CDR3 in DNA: TGCGCCAGCAGGTCCGGACAGGGGAACTATGGCTACACCTTC.

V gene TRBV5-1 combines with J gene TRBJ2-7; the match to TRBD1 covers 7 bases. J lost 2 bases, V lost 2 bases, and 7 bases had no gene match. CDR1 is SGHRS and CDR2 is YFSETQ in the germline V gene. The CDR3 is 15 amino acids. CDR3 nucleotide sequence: TGCGCCAGCAGCTTAAGCGGACAGGCGACCTACGAGCAGTACTTC. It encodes CASSLSGQATYEQYF.

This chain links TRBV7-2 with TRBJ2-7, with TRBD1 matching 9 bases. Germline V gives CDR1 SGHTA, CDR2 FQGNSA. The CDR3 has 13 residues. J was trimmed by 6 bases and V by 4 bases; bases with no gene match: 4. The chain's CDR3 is CASSWDRALEQYF. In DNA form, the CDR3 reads TGTGCCAGCAGCTGGGACAGGGCCCTCGAGCAGTACTTC.

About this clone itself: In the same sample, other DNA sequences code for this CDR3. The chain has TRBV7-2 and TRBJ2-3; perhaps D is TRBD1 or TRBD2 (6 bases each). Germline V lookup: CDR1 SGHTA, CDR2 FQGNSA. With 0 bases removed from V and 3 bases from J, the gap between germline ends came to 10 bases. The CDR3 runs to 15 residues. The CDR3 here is CASSLAGGPTDTQYF. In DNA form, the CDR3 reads TGTGCCAGCAGCTTAGCTGGGGGGCCTACAGATACGCAGTATTTT.